A single sample gave rise to the 2 T cell receptor beta chains below, sequenced in a study of CD8 T cells in ankylosing spondylitis. A single record per CDR3 protein comes from TCRdb applying MiXCR to the 5' RACE reads. The table lists 380,000 or so distinct CDR3 sequences, approximately 20% of them singletons. Sequenced: blood, either unsorted or a sorted T cell fraction (not recorded which). The receptors come from a male donor with ankylosing spondylitis or in good health (not recorded which).

This clonotype occurred a few times. The chain has TRBV6-1 and TRBJ2-7; the match to TRBD2 covers 9 bases. Looked up from germline, CDR1 is MNHNS and CDR2 is SASEGT. This CDR3 contains 17 residues. After removal of 6 bases from V and 6 bases from J, the junction contained 18 bases not matched to a gene. The CDR3 DNA reads TGTGCCAGCAGCGAACTAAGCCGGACTAGCGACCTGAGCGAGCAGTACTTC. Residues: CASSELSRTSDLSEQYF.

The CDR3 reads CSVTGVNTGELFF. Written as DNA, the CDR3 is TGCAGCGTTACAGGAGTGAACACCGGGGAGCTGTTTTTT. The rearrangement uses TRBV29-1 and TRBJ2-2; maybe TRBD1 (5 bases). CDR3 length: 13 residues. Trimming took off 5 bases at V and 1 base at J, with 8 bases between the two ends. Germline loops: CDR1 SQVTM, CDR2 ANQGSEA.